The 3 T cell receptor beta chains below come from one sample, sequenced in a study of blood T cell repertoires in COVID-19 (dated by TCRdb to between 2020 and 2021). The library was built by means of the immunoSEQ multiplex PCR assay. The clones in this table, taken by TCRdb from immuneACCESS, are in-frame only. Not every clone is retained; where verified, under half of the shortfall comes from an unresolved V gene, and the cause of the rest is unknown. The sample contains roughly 190,000 clones, approximately 80% of them found a single time. The ten largest account for roughly 20% of the sample. The sequencing sample was made of peripheral blood. Source of these receptors: a human donor in a cohort sampled during active COVID-19.

This chain connects TRBV28 to TRBJ1-2; TRBD1 agrees at 7 bases. The germline gives CDR1 MDHEN, CDR2 SYDVKM. V trimming: 7 bases; J trimming: 8 bases; junction bases outside the gene matches: 10. The CDR3 is made up of 13 amino acids. CDR3 DNA: TGTGCCAGCACCGCCGGACAGGCCTCCGGCTACACCTTC. Translated, it gives CASTAGQASGYTF.

CDR3 nucleotide sequence: TGTGCCAGCAGGATGACAAAGGAGGTTTGGTACGAGCAGTACTTC. Its translation is CASRMTKEVWYEQYF. This rearrangement joins TRBV27 to TRBJ2-7; D may be TRBD2 (5 bases). CDR3 length: 15 amino acids. Germline CDR1 MNHEY, CDR2 SMNVEV (reference sequence). Trimming cost V 6 bases and J 4 bases, with 19 bases left between them.

J is TRBJ2-5 and V is TRBV5-1; 8 bases are a match to TRBD2. The germline CDR1 and CDR2 sequences are SGHRS and YFSETQ. The CDR3 sequence is 17 residues long. With V trimmed by 3 bases and J by 1 base, 11 bases remained unmatched. CDR3 in amino acids: CASSSGRGGRSQETQYF. CDR3 nucleotides: TGCGCCAGCAGCTCGGGGCGGGGCGGGAGGTCCCAAGAGACCCAGTACTTC.